What follows describes a single T cell receptor beta chain. The antigen remains unidentified. Libraries were prepared by immunoSEQ multiplex PCR; TCRdb keeps only in-frame clonotypes and omits some of them. This sample has roughly 1,500,000 clones, with 98% found just once. Germline lookup yields CDR1 MGHRA and CDR2 YSYEKL. Losses at the gene ends were 5 bases for V and 3 bases for J; bases not matched to a gene: 5. The CDR3 spans 15 residues. This specimen belongs to a study of shared clonotypes between healthy human individuals. Study conclusions and caveats: What rarefaction showed was incomplete sorted-subset sequencing despite large depth.

The sequenced material came from naive CD4+ T cells sorted from blood. Subset specified: CD45RA+ positively selected. This rearrangement joins TRBV4-1 to TRBJ2-1; 9 nucleotides match TRBD2. This receptor was obtained from a young man in good health. CDR3 sequence reads: CASSAPSGDYNEQFF. CDR3 coding DNA: TGCGCCAGCAGCGCTCCTAGCGGGGACTACAATGAGCAGTTCTTC.